These T cell receptor beta chains were read from a single sample in a study of blood T cell repertoires in COVID-19. Assay: immunoSEQ multiplex PCR; the TCRdb copy retains only in-frame clones and omits some. The table includes 100,000 to 150,000 clones, 55% to 70% detected once. Sequencing was performed on peripheral blood. The receptors were sampled from an older woman with acute or convalescent COVID-19. Each CDR3 is given without its conserved first and last residue. Fields, in order: D gene, V gene, CDR3 protein. The D gene is left open where the match is weak.

. TRBV30 AWSVSGTDTQY
TRBD1 TRBV15 ATSIRQGHYGYT
. TRBV27 ASSLTPELGGYT
. TRBV13 ASSSKRGAEAF
. TRBV28 ASSLTSDEQY
TRBD2 TRBV9 ASSEGTSGSSKYTGELF
. TRBV28 ASSPGGSGNTIY
. TRBV5-4 ASNLWGGGTDTQY
TRBD2 TRBV10-1 ASNAGLGDEQY
TRBD1 TRBV7-2 ASSLGQGDSYT
TRBD2 TRBV2 ASSVIAGGETQY
. TRBV21-1 ASSKLGDQNQPQH
. TRBV4-2 ASSQGLNGYT
. TRBV19 ASSGVSSYNSPLH
. TRBV10-3 AISEGRANTEAF
. TRBV7-9 ASSLESYGYT
. TRBV13 ASSLYRGENEKLF
. TRBV27 ASSLFQGYGYT
TRBD1 TRBV28 ASRTGARKLF
TRBD1 TRBV7-8 ASSFGTGVGQPQH
TRBD2 TRBV7-8 ASRMSFWASGRYEQY
. TRBV5-1 ASSLTPGSGELF
TRBD2 TRBV28 ASTYPYSSGEYNEQF
TRBD2 TRBV7-2 ASSLWAGATDTQY
. TRBV19 ASSIGTENTEAF
TRBD1 TRBV5-6 ASISTTGPPTSNYGYT
TRBD1 TRBV12-3/TRBV12-4 ASRGQPLKKLF
. TRBV10-1 ASSGFAAVYEQY
. TRBV2 ASSEGRNYNSPLH
TRBD2 TRBV27 ASRVLAGGANEQF
TRBD1 TRBV3-1/TRBV3-2 ASSQGQGADTQY
TRBD1 TRBV6-2/TRBV6-3 ASRYRGEDQPQH
. TRBV7-6 ASSSMDSSYNSPLH
TRBD1 TRBV7-8 ASSLVHRGVTYEQY